This is a list of T cell receptor beta chains from one sample in a study of shared clonotypes between healthy human individuals. Generated by immunoSEQ multiplex PCR, the TCRdb table keeps only in-frame clones and is missing some. Altogether 1,500,000 or so clones are present, around 97% being singletons, with the ten largest covering about 1.2%. The sample taken for sequencing was naive CD4+ T cells sorted from blood. These receptors were obtained from a man in his thirties or forties in good health. The conserved cysteine and the conserved F or W are not part of the CDR3 here. Each record gives: V gene, J gene, CDR3 protein.

V gene: TRBV6-1; J gene: TRBJ1-5; CDR3 protein: ASTDRGDQPQH
V gene: TRBV15; J gene: TRBJ2-1; CDR3 protein: ATSSYGEGGNEQF
V gene: TRBV19; J gene: TRBJ1-5; CDR3 protein: ASTSLGQINQPQH
V gene: TRBV5-4; J gene: TRBJ1-5; CDR3 protein: ASSLDPGGPQH
V gene: TRBV4-3; J gene: TRBJ2-6; CDR3 protein: ASSEKAMGLVTGANVLT
V gene: TRBV2; J gene: TRBJ1-4; CDR3 protein: ASSEWTANEKHI
V gene: TRBV6-5; J gene: TRBJ1-1; CDR3 protein: ASSYFSDTEAF
V gene: TRBV28; J gene: TRBJ2-1; CDR3 protein: ASSPGVSGRPSDEQF
V gene: TRBV11-3; J gene: TRBJ2-1; CDR3 protein: ASSLGNYNEQF
V gene: TRBV19; J gene: TRBJ2-3; CDR3 protein: ASSTSRATDTQY
V gene: TRBV29-1; J gene: TRBJ2-7; CDR3 protein: SVDLLAGSYEQY
V gene: TRBV30; J gene: TRBJ1-2; CDR3 protein: ACPLGLRGYT
V gene: TRBV28; J gene: TRBJ2-7; CDR3 protein: ASRRDRGPAGEQY
V gene: TRBV9; J gene: TRBJ1-1; CDR3 protein: ASSPSRGGGGTEAF
V gene: TRBV5-1; J gene: TRBJ2-5; CDR3 protein: ASSFLGQGIQETQY
V gene: TRBV2; J gene: TRBJ2-7; CDR3 protein: ASTVGRVSYEQY
V gene: TRBV4-3; J gene: TRBJ2-7; CDR3 protein: ASSLGTGGLYEQY
V gene: TRBV11-2; J gene: TRBJ2-3; CDR3 protein: ASSFGGALGTDTQY
V gene: TRBV4-3; J gene: TRBJ1-1; CDR3 protein: ASSRKKGVNTEAF
V gene: TRBV6-5; J gene: TRBJ1-5; CDR3 protein: ASSYVAGLQPQH